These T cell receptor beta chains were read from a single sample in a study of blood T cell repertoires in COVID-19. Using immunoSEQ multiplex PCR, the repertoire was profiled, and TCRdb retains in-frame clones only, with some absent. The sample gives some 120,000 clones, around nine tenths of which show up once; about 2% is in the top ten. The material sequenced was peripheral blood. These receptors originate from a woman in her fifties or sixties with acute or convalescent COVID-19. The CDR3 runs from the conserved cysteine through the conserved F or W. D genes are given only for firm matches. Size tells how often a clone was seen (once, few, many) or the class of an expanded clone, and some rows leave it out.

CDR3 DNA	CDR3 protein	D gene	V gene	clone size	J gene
TGTGCCAGCAGCCCCCAGACAGGGAAGGATGGCTACACCTTC	CASSPQTGKDGYTF	TRBD1	TRBV7-2	-	TRBJ1-2
TGTGCCAGCAGCTTAGTGCCAGGAACTTCCTATGGCTACACCTTC	CASSLVPGTSYGYTF	-	TRBV7-2	-	TRBJ1-2
TGTGCCAGCAGTCACGAACAGGGGTTTAACACTGAAGCTTTCTTT	CASSHEQGFNTEAFF	TRBD1	TRBV6-5	-	TRBJ1-1
TGTGCCAGCAGGACCGACAGTGACACTGAAGCTTTCTTT	CASRTDSDTEAFF	-	TRBV6-5	-	TRBJ1-1
TGTGCCAGCAGCCAGGAGAGAGGTGGCTACACCTTC	CASSQERGGYTF	-	TRBV3-1/TRBV3-2	-	TRBJ1-2
TGTGCCAGCAGCGTAGGGCAGGGGACTGAAGCTTTCTTT	CASSVGQGTEAFF	-	TRBV9	-	TRBJ1-1
TGTGCTAGTGGTTTGGGACAGGGTCAAGGTGTGCGCTCCTACAATGAGCAGTTCTTC	CASGLGQGQGVRSYNEQFF	TRBD1	TRBV12-5	-	TRBJ2-1
TGCGCCAGCAGCTTAGGGACAGGAAAGGGGGAGCAGTACTTC	CASSLGTGKGEQYF	TRBD1	TRBV5-1	-	TRBJ2-7
TGTGCCAGCAGCCGAGCGGGACCCCAAGAGACCCAGTACTTC	CASSRAGPQETQYF	TRBD2	TRBV2	-	TRBJ2-5
TGTGCCAGCAGCTCTTGGCAGGGGTATGGCTACACCTTC	CASSSWQGYGYTF	-	TRBV5-6	-	TRBJ1-2
TGTGCCAGCAGCCACGGCAGGTACTATGGCTACACCTTC	CASSHGRYYGYTF	-	TRBV12-1	-	TRBJ1-2
TGTGCCAGCTCACCAGACAGGCTTAACGGCTACACCTTC	CASSPDRLNGYTF	-	TRBV18	-	TRBJ1-2
TGCGCCAGCAACCTGGGACAGGGACCCAACTATGGCTACACCTTC	CASNLGQGPNYGYTF	TRBD1	TRBV5-1	-	TRBJ1-2
TGTGCCAGCAGCGTAGGGGGACAGACGAACCCCGGGACAGAAAAACTGTTTTTT	CASSVGGQTNPGTEKLFF	TRBD1	TRBV9	-	TRBJ1-4
TGTGCCAGCAGCCAAGATAATACAGGGGAGGAAAAACTGTTTTTT	CASSQDNTGEEKLFF	TRBD1	TRBV4-2	-	TRBJ1-4
TGTGCCAGCAGGCCGGGGGGCTCCACAGATACGCAGTATTTT	CASRPGGSTDTQYF	-	TRBV27	many	TRBJ2-3
TGTGCCAGTAGTATAAGGGCGGGACAGCGCCGAGAAGCTTTCTTT	CASSIRAGQRREAFF	TRBD1	TRBV19	-	TRBJ1-1
TGTGCCATCAGTGAGTTCGGACACTTTGGAAACACCATATATTTT	CAISEFGHFGNTIYF	-	TRBV10-3	-	TRBJ1-3
TGTGCCTGGAGTGTACCCAGCGGGGGATTCCACGAGCAGTACTTC	CAWSVPSGGFHEQYF	TRBD2	TRBV30	-	TRBJ2-7
TGTGCCAGTAGTATTGGGACAGGGGTAAAAGGATACGAGCAGTACTTC	CASSIGTGVKGYEQYF	TRBD1	TRBV19	-	TRBJ2-7
TGTGCCAGCAGCTTGACAGGGGTCGAGCAGTACTTC	CASSLTGVEQYF	TRBD1	TRBV7-2	-	TRBJ2-7
TGTGCCAGCAGCGTAGGCGGGACAGGGCGTTTTGCTAAGACCCAGTACTTC	CASSVGGTGRFAKTQYF	TRBD1	TRBV9	-	TRBJ2-5
TGTGCCAGCAGCCCCCCGGGACACATGAACACCGGGGAGCTGTTTTTT	CASSPPGHMNTGELFF	-	TRBV11-2	-	TRBJ2-2
TGTGCCAGCAGCGTAGATACTAGCCGATCCTACGAGCAGTACTTC	CASSVDTSRSYEQYF	-	TRBV9	-	TRBJ2-7
TGTGCCAGTAGTATAGCTAGCGGGGTTCCTGGCTACGAGCAGTACTTC	CASSIASGVPGYEQYF	TRBD2	TRBV19	once	TRBJ2-7
TGTGCCAGTAGTCAAGGACAGCACTACGAGCAGTACTTC	CASSQGQHYEQYF	-	TRBV19	-	TRBJ2-7
TGCGCCAGCAGCTTGATGGGGGCCCCTGAAGCTTTCTTT	CASSLMGAPEAFF	-	TRBV5-1	-	TRBJ1-1
TGTGCCAGCACCAACAATAATCAGCCCCAGCATTTT	CASTNNNQPQHF	-	TRBV12-3/TRBV12-4	-	TRBJ1-5
TGCGCCAGCAGCAGAACAGATGTTAGTAAAAACTATGGCTACACCTTC	CASSRTDVSKNYGYTF	-	TRBV5-1	-	TRBJ1-2
TGTGCCAGCAGGTCCCAGGCACCCCTCCACTTT	CASRSQAPLHF	-	TRBV28	-	TRBJ1-6
TGTGCCTGGAGTGACCCGAGGGAAGGTGGAACTGAAGCTTTCTTT	CAWSDPREGGTEAFF	-	TRBV30	once	TRBJ1-1
TGCGCCAGCAGCTTGGTAGCGGGAGGCTCCTACAATGAGCAGTTCTTC	CASSLVAGGSYNEQFF	TRBD2	TRBV5-1	-	TRBJ2-1
TGTGCCTGGGACAGGGACTCTGGAAACACCATATATTTT	CAWDRDSGNTIYF	TRBD1	TRBV30	-	TRBJ1-3
TGTGCCAGCAGCCGCAGGGATAGTTCACCCCTCCACTTT	CASSRRDSSPLHF	-	TRBV5-6	few	TRBJ1-6
TGTGCCAGCAGCTCGGACAGGCGAGGAGCACCCCTCCACTTT	CASSSDRRGAPLHF	TRBD1	TRBV5-6	-	TRBJ1-6